The clone carrying this T cell receptor beta chain was found many times. V lost 6 bases and J lost 4, with 18 bases in between. The germline V gene has CDR1 MNHEY and CDR2 SMNVEV (reference sequence). CDR3 length: 16 amino acids. The PCR was carried out with 60 Vbeta primers and 13 Jbeta primers. Measured with immunoSEQ multiplex PCR; TCRdb has only the in-frame clones, and not every one. The data hold 92,000 or so clones, with roughly 60% observed a single time. These data belong to a study of cytomegalovirus exposure and HLA in healthy donors. V is TRBV27 and J is TRBJ1-4; tentatively, D is TRBD1 (6 bases). The TCR originated in a woman in her 50s in good health and CMV-seropositive. Material for sequencing was PBMCs. This CDR3 is CASRRGRTEINEKLFF. The CDR3 DNA is TGTGCCAGCAGACGAGGAAGGACAGAGATTAATGAAAAACTGTTTTTT.